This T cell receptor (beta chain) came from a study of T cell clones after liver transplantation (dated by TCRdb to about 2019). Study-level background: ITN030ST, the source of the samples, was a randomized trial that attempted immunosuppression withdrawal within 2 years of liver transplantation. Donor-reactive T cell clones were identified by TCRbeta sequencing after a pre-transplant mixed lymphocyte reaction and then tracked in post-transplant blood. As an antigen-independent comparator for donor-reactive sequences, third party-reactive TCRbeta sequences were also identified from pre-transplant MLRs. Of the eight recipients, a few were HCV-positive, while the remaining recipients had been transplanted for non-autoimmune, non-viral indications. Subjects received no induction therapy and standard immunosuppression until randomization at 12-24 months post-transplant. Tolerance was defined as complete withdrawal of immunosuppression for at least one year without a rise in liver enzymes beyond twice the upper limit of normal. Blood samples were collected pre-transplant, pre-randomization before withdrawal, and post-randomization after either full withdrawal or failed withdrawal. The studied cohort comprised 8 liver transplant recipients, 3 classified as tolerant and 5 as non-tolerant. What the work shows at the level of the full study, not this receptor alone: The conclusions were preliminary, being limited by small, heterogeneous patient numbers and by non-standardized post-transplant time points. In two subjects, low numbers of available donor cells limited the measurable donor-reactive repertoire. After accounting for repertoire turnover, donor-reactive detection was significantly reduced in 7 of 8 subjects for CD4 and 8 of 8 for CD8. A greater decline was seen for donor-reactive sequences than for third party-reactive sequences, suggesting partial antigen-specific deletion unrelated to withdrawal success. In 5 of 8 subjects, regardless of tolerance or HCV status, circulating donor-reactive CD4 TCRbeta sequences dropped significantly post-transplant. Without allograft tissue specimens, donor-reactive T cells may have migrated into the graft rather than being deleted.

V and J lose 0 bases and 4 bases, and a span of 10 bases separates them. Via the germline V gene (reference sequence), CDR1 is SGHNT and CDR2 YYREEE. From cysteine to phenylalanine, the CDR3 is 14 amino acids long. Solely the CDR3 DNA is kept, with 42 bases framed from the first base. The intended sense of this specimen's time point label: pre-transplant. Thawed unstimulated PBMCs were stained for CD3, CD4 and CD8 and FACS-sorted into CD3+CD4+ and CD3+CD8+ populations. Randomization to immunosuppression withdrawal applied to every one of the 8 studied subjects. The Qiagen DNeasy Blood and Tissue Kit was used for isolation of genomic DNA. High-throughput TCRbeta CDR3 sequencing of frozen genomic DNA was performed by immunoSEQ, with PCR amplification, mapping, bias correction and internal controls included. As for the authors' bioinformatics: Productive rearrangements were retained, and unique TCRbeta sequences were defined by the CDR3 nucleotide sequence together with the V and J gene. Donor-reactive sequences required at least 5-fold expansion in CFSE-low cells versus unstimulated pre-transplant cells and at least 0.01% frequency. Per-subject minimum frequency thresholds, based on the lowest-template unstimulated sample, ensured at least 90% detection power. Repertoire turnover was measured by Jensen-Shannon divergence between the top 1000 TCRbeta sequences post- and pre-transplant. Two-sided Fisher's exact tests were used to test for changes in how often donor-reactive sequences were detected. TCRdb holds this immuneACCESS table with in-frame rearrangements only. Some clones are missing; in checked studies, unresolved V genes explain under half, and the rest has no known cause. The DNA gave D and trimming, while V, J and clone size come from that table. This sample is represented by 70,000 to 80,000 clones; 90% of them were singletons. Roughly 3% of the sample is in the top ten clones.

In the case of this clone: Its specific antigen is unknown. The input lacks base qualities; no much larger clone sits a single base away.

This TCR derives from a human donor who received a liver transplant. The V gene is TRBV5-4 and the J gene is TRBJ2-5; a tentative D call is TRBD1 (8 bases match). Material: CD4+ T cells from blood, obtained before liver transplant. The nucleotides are TGTGCCAGCAGCTTGGACAGGGGGGGAGAGACCCAGTACTTC. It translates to CASSLDRGGETQYF.